The rows below give T cell receptor beta chains drawn from one sample of a study of OX40 agonist ivuxolimab in advanced cancers. The data were produced by immunoSEQ multiplex PCR, yet TCRdb's version contains in-frame clones alone and is incomplete. The data contain 44,000 or so clones, over 80% of them singletons. The starting material was CD4+ or CD8+ T cells sorted from blood, obtained in a trial of the OX40 agonist ivuxolimab. The receptors were sampled from an adult with an advanced solid tumor such as melanoma, head and neck, liver or kidney cancer. Each CDR3 is given with its conserved first and last residue. Fields, in order: J gene, clone size, V gene, D gene, CDR3 DNA, CDR3 protein. A D gene is named only where the DNA matches it firmly. Size values are once, few and many counts, or a class for expanded clones, and some rows have none.

>TRBJ1-2|NA|TRBV7-8|NA
TGTGCCAGCAGCCCCCCGAGGAGGGAGGGGCCTAACTATGGCTACACCTTC
CASSPPRREGPNYGYTF
>TRBJ1-1|NA|TRBV4-1|NA
TGCGCCAGCAGCCAAGTTGGGGGATCTGAAGCTTTCTTT
CASSQVGGSEAFF
>TRBJ1-3|NA|TRBV29-1|NA
TGCAGCGTTGAAGGGACAGACCGCACCCGAAACACCATATATTTT
CSVEGTDRTRNTIYF
>TRBJ2-5|NA|TRBV5-4|TRBD2
TGTGCCAGCAGCTCTACGACTAGCGGCGAGACCCAGTACTTC
CASSSTTSGETQYF
>TRBJ2-7|NA|TRBV7-2|TRBD2
TGTGCCAGCAGCCTCGGGACTAGCGGGACCGAGCAGTACTTC
CASSLGTSGTEQYF
>TRBJ1-2|NA|TRBV6-1|NA
TGTGCCAGCAGTGAAAGGGGGATTTCTAACTATGGCTACACCTTC
CASSERGISNYGYTF
>TRBJ2-7|NA|TRBV5-4|NA
TGTGCCAGCAGCGAAGGGACCTACCTTCTTTCCGAGCAGTACTTC
CASSEGTYLLSEQYF
>TRBJ2-1|NA|TRBV7-2|TRBD2
TGTGCCAGCAGCTTAGGGCTAGCGGCCATAAACAAGAAGTTCTTC
CASSLGLAAINKKFF
>TRBJ2-3|NA|TRBV27|NA
TGTGCCAGCACCCGGGGCTTACCGGCAGATACGCAGTATTTT
CASTRGLPADTQYF
>TRBJ1-4|NA|TRBV9|NA
TGTGCCAGCAGGGTCATCCGGCGACGGTTTCTTACAACTAATGAAAAACTGTTTTTT
CASRVIRRRFLTTNEKLFF
>TRBJ2-1|once|TRBV15|NA
TGTGCCACCAGCAGAGGAAGTCCCTTTGAGGAGCAGTTCTTC
CATSRGSPFEEQFF
>TRBJ2-1|NA|TRBV5-1|NA
TGCGCCACCAAAATCGAAAGGGGGTACTACAATGAGCAGTTCTTC
CATKIERGYYNEQFF
>TRBJ2-7|NA|TRBV6-1|TRBD1
TGTGCCAGCAGTGAAGTGGGACAGGGGGACGAGCAGTACTTC
CASSEVGQGDEQYF